This T cell receptor beta chain was sequenced during a study of CD8+CD57+ T cells in acquired aplastic anemia. For the study at large: Sorted CD4+ and CD8+ cell DNA averaged about 3.5 ug. The study's findings and limits: Controls and patients did not differ significantly in CD8+ Simpson's diversity.

Trimming cost V 5 bases and J 7 bases; bases outside gene matches: 6. CDR3 size: 14 residues. CDR1 and CDR2 (germline): SNHLY, FYNNEI. Turning to this clonotype: Its specificity is not known.

It was patients with CD8+CD57+ cell expansion by flow cytometry who were chosen for sequencing. No therapy was given to patients before blood sampling. TCR beta VDJ combinations and CDR3 sequences were profiled from genomic DNA. In TCRdb, the reads were re-called with MiXCR into one record per CDR3 protein. The sample holds roughly 180,000 distinct CDR3 sequences; around 50% are singletons and the top ten take 10% to 15%. Sample: sorted CD4+, CD8+, or CD8+CD57+ T cells (not recorded which) from PBMCs. The gene calls are TRBV2 and TRBJ2-2, with TRBD2 identical over 8 bases. This receptor was obtained from a human donor with aplastic anemia. The CDR3: CASSPGGADGELFF. CDR3 sequence (DNA): TGTGCCAGCAGTCCCGGGGGGGCCGACGGGGAGCTGTTTTTT.